Listed below are T cell receptor beta chains from one sample, sequenced in a study of OX40 agonist ivuxolimab in advanced cancers. Libraries were prepared by immunoSEQ multiplex PCR; TCRdb keeps only in-frame clonotypes and omits some of them. The sample includes 31,000 or so clones, roughly 81% of them seen just once. The starting material was CD4+ or CD8+ T cells sorted from blood, obtained in a trial of the OX40 agonist ivuxolimab. These receptors were taken from an adult with an advanced solid tumor such as melanoma, head and neck, liver or kidney cancer. Both conserved end residues are trimmed from each CDR3. Fields, in order: CDR3 length, V gene, CDR3 protein.

len: 13; v_gene: TRBV11-2; CDR3aa: ASRGGTGGLEKLF
len: 15; v_gene: TRBV28; CDR3aa: ASTRQGPTDTTYEQY
len: 11; v_gene: TRBV7-6; CDR3aa: ASGQQYQETQY
len: 13; v_gene: TRBV2; CDR3aa: ASSERGRGAYGYT
len: 13; v_gene: TRBV29-1; CDR3aa: SVEEWVGGGEGYT
len: 16; v_gene: TRBV15; CDR3aa: ATSRDYTGLPRNTEAF
len: 12; v_gene: TRBV14; CDR3aa: ASSQARGSSPLH
len: 15; v_gene: TRBV4-1; CDR3aa: ASSQADMGFSSYEQY
len: 12; v_gene: TRBV19; CDR3aa: ASSRIPGNYGYT
len: 10; v_gene: TRBV30; CDR3aa: AWTKGGYGYT
len: 13; v_gene: TRBV5-5; CDR3aa: ASSLQLGSYNEQF
len: 10; v_gene: TRBV29-1; CDR3aa: SAELDNNEQF
len: 12; v_gene: TRBV5-4; CDR3aa: ASSFDRAGYEQY
len: 11; v_gene: TRBV28; CDR3aa: ASILPGSNEQY
len: 8; v_gene: TRBV20-1; CDR3aa: RVDSKGYT
len: 12; v_gene: TRBV19; CDR3aa: ASLPRGGGTEAF
len: 14; v_gene: TRBV19; CDR3aa: ASSARYGGMNTEAF
len: 10; v_gene: TRBV5-8; CDR3aa: ASIEVPRTQY
len: 11; v_gene: TRBV30; CDR3aa: AWSPPTTDTQY
len: 12; v_gene: TRBV7-7; CDR3aa: ASSLDSKTGELF
len: 11; v_gene: TRBV6-5; CDR3aa: ASSYSGVTEAF
len: 11; v_gene: TRBV28; CDR3aa: ASSPISTGDLF
len: 13; v_gene: TRBV7-3; CDR3aa: ASSLTFGALETQY
len: 12; v_gene: TRBV28; CDR3aa: ASSAGTGFQPQH
len: 11; v_gene: TRBV5-1; CDR3aa: ASRDRAEGEQY
len: 14; v_gene: TRBV9; CDR3aa: ASSVEGRGRRNEQF
len: 12; v_gene: TRBV19; CDR3aa: ASRRGGSADTQY
len: 9; v_gene: TRBV6-5; CDR3aa: ASGRQYEQY
len: 14; v_gene: TRBV6-1; CDR3aa: ASSEGVRTGNSPLH
len: 15; v_gene: TRBV7-2; CDR3aa: ASSLVVSAGGDETQY
len: 12; v_gene: TRBV5-1; CDR3aa: ASSSGTGNTEAF
len: 10; v_gene: TRBV2; CDR3aa: ASSESDYGYT
len: 10; v_gene: TRBV6-5; CDR3aa: ASSWGPNTQY
len: 12; v_gene: TRBV12-2; CDR3aa: ASRSGGPKDTQY
len: 12; v_gene: TRBV27; CDR3aa: ASSLFVPTDTQY
len: 11; v_gene: TRBV28; CDR3aa: ASSRDRGETQY
len: 15; v_gene: TRBV18; CDR3aa: ASSPDRGGPSNNEQF
len: 9; v_gene: TRBV6-1; CDR3aa: ASGGQGEAF
len: 12; v_gene: TRBV11-2; CDR3aa: ASRAGQGNTEAF
len: 11; v_gene: TRBV6-1; CDR3aa: ASSERARQPQH
len: 13; v_gene: TRBV5-4; CDR3aa: ASSLGGKGFHEQF
len: 13; v_gene: TRBV9; CDR3aa: ASSGGTGSEMPLH
len: 8; v_gene: TRBV20-1; CDR3aa: SASNNEQF
len: 13; v_gene: TRBV9; CDR3aa: ASSARQGSNSPLH
len: 13; v_gene: TRBV7-9; CDR3aa: AVPVFGGPNYGYT
len: 12; v_gene: TRBV2; CDR3aa: ASSIGTPTGELF
len: 12; v_gene: TRBV7-8; CDR3aa: ASSLVQGREKLF
len: 13; v_gene: TRBV11-2; CDR3aa: ASSLDRGLRHEQF
len: 10; v_gene: TRBV6-6; CDR3aa: ASSYSYNEQF
len: 15; v_gene: TRBV4-2; CDR3aa: ASSPTGGQGDTGELF
len: 13; v_gene: TRBV28; CDR3aa: ASSFPGRARNGQF
len: 10; v_gene: TRBV28; CDR3aa: ASSLMTGTLF
len: 11; v_gene: TRBV2; CDR3aa: ASGSSGANVLT
len: 10; v_gene: TRBV28; CDR3aa: ASSSGIATQY
len: 14; v_gene: TRBV5-1; CDR3aa: ASSLLAGGLTYEQY